This TCR beta chain derives from a study of T cell responses to AZD1222 COVID-19 vaccine. TCRdb keeps only in-frame clones here, not all; method: immunoSEQ multiplex PCR. This sample has under 150,000 clones, with 90% found just once. V dropped 6 bases and J dropped 5 bases, with 6 bases sitting between them. Germline V gives CDR1 SGHVS, CDR2 FNYEAQ. This CDR3 contains 11 residues. Source: peripheral blood, taken on day 0 of AZD1222 vaccination. The source is an adult in good health. The rearrangement links TRBV7-6 to TRBJ2-3; D gene ambiguous. The CDR3 DNA sequence: TGTGCCAGCAGGAAGGAAGATACGCAGTATTTT. This sequence encodes CASRKEDTQYF.